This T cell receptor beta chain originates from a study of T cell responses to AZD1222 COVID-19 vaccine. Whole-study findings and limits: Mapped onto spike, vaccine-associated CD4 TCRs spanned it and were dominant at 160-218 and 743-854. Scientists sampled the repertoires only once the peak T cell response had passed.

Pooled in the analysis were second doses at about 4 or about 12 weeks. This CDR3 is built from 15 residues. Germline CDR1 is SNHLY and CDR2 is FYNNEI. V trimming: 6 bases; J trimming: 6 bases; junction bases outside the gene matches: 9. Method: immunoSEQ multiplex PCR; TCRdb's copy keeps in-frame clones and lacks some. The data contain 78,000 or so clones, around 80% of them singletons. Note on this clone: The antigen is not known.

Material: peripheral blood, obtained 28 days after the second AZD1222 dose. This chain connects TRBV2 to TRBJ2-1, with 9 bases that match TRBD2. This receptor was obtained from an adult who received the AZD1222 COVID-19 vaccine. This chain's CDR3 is CASSDERGDGNEQFF. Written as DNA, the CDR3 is TGTGCCAGCAGCGATGAGCGGGGGGATGGCAATGAGCAGTTCTTC.